This note documents a single TCR beta chain sequence. Its antigen is as yet unknown. The CDR3 has 15 residues. CDR1 and CDR2 from the germline V gene are MNHEY and SVGAGI. V shed 2 bases, J shed 6 bases, and the junction held 4 bases outside the gene matches. Healthy bone marrow donors made up the donor group. This sample stems from a study of cytomegalovirus exposure and HLA in healthy donors. The PCR had 60 Vbeta and 13 Jbeta primers. Here immunoSEQ multiplex PCR was the method, and the copy in TCRdb shows in-frame clones only, minus some. The data hold some 200,000 clones, with 75% to 90% observed a single time. Whole-study results and caveats: An Asian-associated ancestry cluster reportedly showed fewer N-insertions than the roughly 700-donor mean in a later analysis.

Sequencing was done on a sample of PBMCs. The receptor comes from a woman in her forties or fifties in good health and CMV-seropositive. The rearrangement links TRBV6-5 to TRBJ1-6; 7 nucleotides align to TRBD1. CDR3 sequence: CASSYGRGSNSPLHF. CDR3 DNA sequence: TGTGCCAGCAGTTACGGCAGGGGGAGTAATTCACCCCTCCACTTT.